One sample yielded the 32 T cell receptor beta chains listed below, sequenced in a study of blood T cell repertoires in COVID-19. Generated by immunoSEQ multiplex PCR, the TCRdb table keeps only in-frame clones and is missing some. The sample includes around 260,000 clones, about nine tenths of them seen just once. The specimen was peripheral blood. These receptors originate from a man aged 55 to 70 who had recovered from COVID-19.

The chain uses TRBV4-1 and TRBJ1-5; D remains unclear. V was cut by 0 bases and J by 1 base, with 7 bases left in between. Germline V gene sequence: CDR1 MGHRA, CDR2 YSYEKL. This CDR3 contains 15 residues. The DNA of the CDR3 is TGCGCCAGCAGCCAAGAGAGAGGGAGCAATCAGCCCCAGCATTTT. This codes for CASSQERGSNQPQHF.

The chain carries TRBV7-2 and TRBJ1-3; possible D gene TRBD1, 5 bases. V lost 5 bases and J 2 bases, leaving 16 bases between the germline ends. This CDR3 is built from 16 residues. Germline V gives CDR1 SGHTA, CDR2 FQGNSA. The CDR3 DNA follows: TGTGCCAGCAGCCGCCGGGACTCTAGCACTGGAAACACCATATATTTT. Amino acid sequence: CASSRRDSSTGNTIYF.

V usage is TRBV14 and J usage is TRBJ2-7; tentative D call: TRBD2 (6 bases). The CDR3 loop spans 15 amino acids. Germline CDR1 SGHDN, CDR2 FVKESK. The V end was cut by 0 bases, the J end by 4 bases, with 13 bases between. The CDR3, as DNA: TGTGCCAGCAGCCAAGAATCCGGGAGTCGGTACGAGCAGTACTTC. This gives the protein CASSQESGSRYEQYF.

Only a few counts were recorded for this clone. The chain employs TRBV19 and TRBJ1-1, with unresolved D. Germline V CDR1 and CDR2: LNHDA, SQIVND (reference sequence). Trimming removed 5 bases at V and 0 bases at J, with 7 bases between. The CDR3 runs to 13 residues. The CDR3 spells CASSVEMNTEAFF. The CDR3, as DNA: TGTGCCAGTAGTGTGGAGATGAACACTGAAGCTTTCTTT.

The chain joins TRBV29-1 to TRBJ1-1; perhaps TRBD1 as D (5 bases). The CDR3 totals 11 residues. The V end lost 5 bases, the J end lost 7 bases, and 11 bases lay between the germline ends. Germline V lookup: CDR1 SQVTM, CDR2 ANQGSEA. CDR3 nucleotide sequence: TGCAGCGTTCCGCAGGGTAATGAAGCTTTCTTT. This translates into CSVPQGNEAFF.

This clone was detected only a few times. The V and J genes are TRBV19 and TRBJ2-6; 7 nucleotides align to TRBD1. Unmatched junction bases numbered 4, after V lost 5 bases and J lost 0 bases. The CDR3 loop spans 16 amino acids. Germline values: CDR1 LNHDA, CDR2 SQIVND (reference sequence). For the CDR3, the DNA is TGTGCCAGTAGTCCGACAGGGAGCTCTGGGGCCAACGTCCTGACTTTC. This encodes CASSPTGSSGANVLTF. Filled out from reference TRBV19 and TRBJ2-6, the complete variable domain reads DGGITQSPKYLFRKEGQNVTLSCEQNLNHDAMYWYRQDPGQGLRLIYYSQIVNDFQKGDIAEGYSVSREKKESFPLTVTSAQKNPTAFYLCASSPTGSSGANVLTFGAGSRLTVL.

This clone was detected once. The chain joins TRBV5-4 to TRBJ1-2; D is unresolved. Trimming removed 0 bases from V and 5 bases from J, with 11 bases in between. CDR1 SGHNT and CDR2 YYREEE come from the germline V gene (reference sequence). The CDR3 totals 14 residues. The CDR3 is CASSLGQEDYGYTF. In DNA, the CDR3 is TGTGCCAGCAGCTTGGGCCAGGAAGATTATGGCTACACCTTC.

On this clone itself: The same CDR3 also results from other DNA sequences found in this sample. The chain employs TRBV15 and TRBJ2-3; 9 positions agree with TRBD1. This CDR3 has 16 residues. Germline-derived CDR1 and CDR2 are LNHNV and YYDKDF (reference sequence). Germline trimming cut 0 bases from V and 3 bases from J; bases unmatched to any gene: 4. The CDR3 DNA follows: TGTGCCACCAGCAGAGATTTAGGACAGGGGACAGATACGCAGTATTTT. Translated: CATSRDLGQGTDTQYF.

V and J are TRBV19 and TRBJ1-2, with a tentative D call TRBD1 (5 bases). Germline V gene lookup returns CDR1 LNHDA and CDR2 SQIVND (reference sequence). The CDR3 is 14 residues long. Trimming took 7 bases from V and 4 from J, leaving 16 bases between them. The CDR3 reads CASNTGGNSYGYTF. In DNA, the CDR3 is TGTGCCAGTAACACCGGGGGTAATTCCTATGGCTACACCTTC.

The chain joins TRBV30 to TRBJ1-1; 7 bases map to TRBD1. Losses at the gene ends were 2 bases for V and 10 bases for J; bases not matched to a gene: 13. The germline gives CDR1 GTSNPN, CDR2 SVGIG (reference sequence). The length of the CDR3 is 14 residues. In DNA form, the CDR3 reads TGTGCCTGGAGTATACAGGGGAGAAGTAGGGGAGCTTTCTTT. Translating gives CAWSIQGRSRGAFF.

This rearrangement joins TRBV4-1 to TRBJ2-7, with D perhaps matching TRBD2 (5 bases). Germline assignment: CDR1 MGHRA and CDR2 YSYEKL. Between the trimmed V and J ends, which lost 4 bases and 3 bases, there was a span of 13 bases. This CDR3 has 14 amino acids. Written as DNA, the CDR3 is TGCGCCAGCAGCCCGGACTTGAGATACTACGAGCAGTACTTC. Its translation is CASSPDLRYYEQYF.

This clone has only a few counts. This chain joins TRBV19 and TRBJ2-1, with D hard to call. Trimming took 5 bases from V and 9 from J, leaving 20 bases between them. The germline V gene encodes CDR1 LNHDA and CDR2 SQIVND (reference sequence). The CDR3 covers 15 residues. For the CDR3, the DNA is TGTGCCAGTAGTGTCGGGTCTACCCCTCGAGGTGAGCAGTTCTTC. Translating it yields CASSVGSTPRGEQFF. The full variable domain, rest sourced from reference TRBV19 and TRBJ2-1, is DGGITQSPKYLFRKEGQNVTLSCEQNLNHDAMYWYRQDPGQGLRLIYYSQIVNDFQKGDIAEGYSVSREKKESFPLTVTSAQKNPTAFYLCASSVGSTPRGEQFFGPGTRLTVL.

The chain couples TRBV12-3 or TRBV12-4 to TRBJ1-1; 9 bases agree with TRBD1. This CDR3 region has 13 residues. The V gene end was trimmed by 6 bases and the J gene end by 4 bases; junction bases not matched to a gene: 3. The CDR3 protein is CASRGTGPTEAFF. The CDR3 nucleotides read TGTGCCAGCAGGGGGACAGGGCCCACTGAAGCTTTCTTT.

This chain connects TRBV6-5 to TRBJ2-4; D is possibly TRBD2 (7 bases). The CDR3 runs to 14 residues. Germline CDR1 is MNHEY and CDR2 is SVGAGI. V lost 6 bases, J lost 5 bases, and 14 bases lay in between. The CDR3 sequence: CASRRGGSENIQYF. CDR3 nucleotide sequence: TGTGCCAGCAGAAGGGGGGGCAGCGAAAACATTCAGTACTTC.

This clone is a singleton in its sample. This rearrangement joins TRBV15 to TRBJ2-3; TRBD2 agrees at 8 bases. This CDR3 region has 16 residues. The V segment lost 0 bases and the J segment 1 base; nucleotides outside the gene matches: 3. Germline V gene lookup returns CDR1 LNHNV and CDR2 YYDKDF (reference sequence). CDR3 protein: CATSRDGRGGTDTQYF. DNA of the CDR3: TGTGCCACCAGCAGAGACGGGCGGGGGGGCACAGATACGCAGTATTTT.

The gene calls are TRBV19 and TRBJ2-7; 7 bases are shared with TRBD2. Germline CDR1 and CDR2: LNHDA and SQIVND (reference sequence). CDR3 size: 15 residues. V lost 4 bases to trimming and J lost 2 bases; unmatched junction nucleotides: 8. CDR3: CASSSVAGDPYEQYF. CDR3 nucleotides: TGTGCCAGTAGTAGCGTTGCGGGGGACCCCTACGAGCAGTACTTC.

As DNA, the CDR3 is TGTGCCAGCAGTTTATTTCCAGCGGGACAGGGTTCAGATACGCAGTATTTT. This encodes CASSLFPAGQGSDTQYF. This chain joins TRBV27 and TRBJ2-3; 9 positions match TRBD1. The CDR3 runs 17 residues. Per the germline V gene, CDR1 is MNHEY and CDR2 is SMNVEV (reference sequence). Trimming removed 1 base from V and 4 bases from J; junction bases left unmatched: 9.

J is TRBJ2-1 and V is TRBV5-1; 15 nucleotides agree with TRBD2. V gave up 5 bases and J gave up 10 bases; unmatched junction bases: 10. The length of the CDR3 is 16 residues. Germline assignment: CDR1 SGHRS and CDR2 YFSETQ. As DNA, the CDR3 is TGCGCCAGCAGATTATGGACTAGCGGGGGGGCCGGAGAGCAGTTCTTC. It specifies CASRLWTSGGAGEQFF.

The V and J genes are TRBV7-2 and TRBJ2-2; unclear D gene. The V end lost 5 bases, the J end lost 1 base, and 11 bases lay between the germline ends. CDR3 length equals 15 residues. Germline V gene sequence: CDR1 SGHTA, CDR2 FQGNSA. CDR3 coding DNA: TGTGCCAGCAGCCCTGGTCCGGGGAACACCGGGGAGCTGTTTTTT. Its protein product is CASSPGPGNTGELFF.

V is TRBV5-6 and J is TRBJ2-5, with D maybe TRBD2 (5 bases). The V and J ends lost 0 bases and 8 bases respectively, with 17 bases between them. Germline assignment: CDR1 SGHDT and CDR2 YYEEEE. CDR3 length equals 15 residues. This CDR3 reads CASSLGGGPSRTQYF. CDR3 sequence (DNA): TGTGCCAGCAGCTTGGGTGGCGGGCCCTCGAGAACCCAGTACTTC.

The genes are TRBV10-3 and TRBJ1-1; D call uncertain. CDR1 is ENHRY and CDR2 is SYGVKD in the germline V gene. The CDR3 loop spans 14 amino acids. The V gene lost 2 bases and the J gene lost 2 bases, with 9 bases spanning the gap. CDR3 protein: CAISELAGNTEAFF. In DNA, the CDR3 is TGTGCCATCAGTGAGCTGGCGGGTAACACTGAAGCTTTCTTT.

The J gene is TRBJ1-2, the V gene TRBV18; TRBD1 agrees at 7 bases. Germline V lookup: CDR1 KGHSH, CDR2 LQKENI. This CDR3 spans 16 amino acids. Trimming removed 0 bases from V and 0 bases from J; junction bases left unmatched: 4. The CDR3 region has the DNA TGTGCCAGCTCACCACCGGGACAGCGCTCTAACTATGGCTACACCTTC. Protein sequence: CASSPPGQRSNYGYTF.

The CDR3 DNA reads TGTGCCAGCAGTCCAGGGAGGAACTATGGCTACACCTTC. This codes for CASSPGRNYGYTF. The chain links TRBV2 to TRBJ1-2; possibly TRBD1 for D (5 bases). Germline CDR1 and CDR2: SNHLY and FYNNEI. The CDR3 runs to 13 residues. V gave up 5 bases and J gave up 2 bases, with 9 bases separating them.

This rearrangement joins TRBV29-1 to TRBJ1-2, with TRBD1 identical over 9 bases. CDR3 length equals 14 residues. The germline CDR1 and CDR2 sequences are SQVTM and ANQGSEA. V gave up 2 bases and J gave up 6 bases; unmatched junction bases: 7. The CDR3 region has the DNA TGCAGCGTTGAAATTTACAGGGGGCGGGATGGCTACACCTTC. Encoded protein: CSVEIYRGRDGYTF.

This sequence joins TRBV6-5 and TRBJ1-3; D is perhaps TRBD1 (6 bases). The V end was cut by 6 bases, the J end by 2 bases, with 11 bases between. The CDR3 has 14 amino acids. Germline-derived CDR1 and CDR2 are MNHEY and SVGAGI. As DNA, the CDR3 is TGTGCCAGCAGCTGGGCAGGGGCTGGAAACACCATATATTTT. Translated: CASSWAGAGNTIYF.

This clone came up once. V usage is TRBV5-6 and J usage is TRBJ2-7, with 11 positions matching TRBD1. Germline V gene lookup returns CDR1 SGHDT and CDR2 YYEEEE. The V and J ends lost 4 bases and 3 bases, in that order; junction bases with no gene match: 3. There are 14 residues in the CDR3. The CDR3 bases are TGTGCCAGCAGCCGGGACAGGGGGTACTACGAGCAGTACTTC. This codes for CASSRDRGYYEQYF.

CDR3 amino acids: CASSELRQETQYF. CDR3 DNA sequence: TGTGCCAGCAGTGAACTCCGCCAAGAGACCCAGTACTTC. The genes are TRBV6-1 and TRBJ2-5; no reliable D call. CDR1 and CDR2 from the germline V gene are MNHNS and SASEGT. V lost 2 bases and J 1 base, leaving 5 bases between the germline ends. The CDR3 spans 13 residues.

The J gene is TRBJ1-1, the V gene TRBV6-2 or TRBV6-3; TRBD1 agrees at 10 bases. The V gene end was trimmed by 5 bases and the J gene end by 4 bases; junction bases not matched to a gene: 4. Germline CDR1 reads MNHEY; CDR2 reads SVGEGT. The CDR3 sequence is 14 residues long. The CDR3 spells CASSDDRGLTEAFF. The CDR3 DNA sequence: TGTGCCAGCAGTGACGACAGGGGGCTCACTGAAGCTTTCTTT.

This chain uses TRBV9 with TRBJ1-1; TRBD1 matches 7 bases. The CDR3 is 16 residues long. The germline gives CDR1 SGDLS, CDR2 YYNGEE. With V trimmed by 3 bases and J by 6 bases, 14 bases remained unmatched. CDR3 amino acids: CASSGEAQGPGAEAFF. CDR3 nucleotides: TGTGCCAGCAGCGGAGAAGCACAGGGGCCGGGGGCTGAAGCTTTCTTT.

V is TRBV27 and J is TRBJ1-1, with D maybe TRBD1 (6 bases). The V end was cut by 7 bases, the J end by 6 bases, with 18 bases between. This CDR3 has 14 amino acids. The germline V gene encodes CDR1 MNHEY and CDR2 SMNVEV (reference sequence). CDR3 nucleotide sequence: TGTGCCAGCATCCTAAATCCCGCAGGGGCTGAAGCTTTCTTT. Its protein is CASILNPAGAEAFF.

In its sample, this clone was seen once. The chain has TRBV18 and TRBJ2-2; 10 bases agree with TRBD1. CDR3 length: 16 residues. V was pared by 4 bases and J by 6 bases, with 8 bases of the junction left unmatched. Germline CDR1 and CDR2: KGHSH and LQKENI. The CDR3 sequence is CASSRGQGPAAGELFF. DNA of the CDR3: TGTGCCAGCTCACGGGGACAGGGGCCGGCCGCCGGGGAGCTGTTTTTT. The full variable domain, its missing parts supplied by reference TRBV18 and TRBJ2-2, is NAGVMQNPRHLVRRRGQEARLRCSPMKGHSHVYWYRQLPEEGLKFMVYLQKENIIDESGMPKERFSAEFPKEGPSILRIQQVVRGDSAAYFCASSRGQGPAAGELFFGEGSRLTVL.

The rearrangement uses TRBV4-1 and TRBJ2-7, with TRBD2 matching over 12 bases. The CDR3 is 17 amino acids. The germline CDR1 and CDR2 sequences are MGHRA and YSYEKL. The V gene end was trimmed by 3 bases and the J gene end by 5 bases; junction bases not matched to a gene: 11. This CDR3 is CASSQAHGLAGINEQYF. CDR3 coding DNA: TGCGCCAGCAGCCAGGCGCATGGACTAGCGGGGATAAACGAGCAGTACTTC.